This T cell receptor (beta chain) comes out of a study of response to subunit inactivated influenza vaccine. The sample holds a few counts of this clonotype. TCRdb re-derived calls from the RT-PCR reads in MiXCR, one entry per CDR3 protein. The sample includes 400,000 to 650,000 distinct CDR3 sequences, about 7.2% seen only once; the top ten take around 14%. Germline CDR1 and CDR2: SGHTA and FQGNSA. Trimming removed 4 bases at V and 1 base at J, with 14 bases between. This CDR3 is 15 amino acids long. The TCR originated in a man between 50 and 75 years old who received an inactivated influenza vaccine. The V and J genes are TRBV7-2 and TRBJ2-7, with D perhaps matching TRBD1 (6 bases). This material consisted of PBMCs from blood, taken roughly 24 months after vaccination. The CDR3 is CASSSGQARSYEQYF. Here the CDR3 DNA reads TGTGCCAGCAGCTCGGGACAAGCAAGATCCTACGAGCAGTACTTC.